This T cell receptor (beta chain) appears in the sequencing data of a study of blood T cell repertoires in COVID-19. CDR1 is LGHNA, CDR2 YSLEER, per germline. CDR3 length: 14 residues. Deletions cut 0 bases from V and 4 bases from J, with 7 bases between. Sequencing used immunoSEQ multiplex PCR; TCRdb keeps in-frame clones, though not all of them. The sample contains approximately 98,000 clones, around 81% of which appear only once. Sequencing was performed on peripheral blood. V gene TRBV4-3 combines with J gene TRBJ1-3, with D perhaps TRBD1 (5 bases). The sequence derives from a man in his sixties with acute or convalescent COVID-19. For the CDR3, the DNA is TGCGCCAGCAGCCAAGATAACAGGGGAAACACCATATATTTT. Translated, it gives CASSQDNRGNTIYF.